A single sample gave rise to the 21 T cell receptor beta chains below, sequenced in a study of T-cell reconstitution after alpha-beta-depleted transplantation in children. Unique molecular identifiers were incorporated during preparation of the TCRbeta library. TCRdb called the PCR reads again in MiXCR, with one record for every CDR3 protein. Counted here are approximately 800,000 distinct CDR3 sequences, 16% occurring once; the ten biggest clones make up approximately 5%. The sequencing here drew on PBMCs, mostly from graft donor cells, taken 360 days after TCRalphabeta/CD19-depleted stem cell transplant. These receptors all come from a male patient younger than 18 who had a stem cell transplant for acute lymphoblastic leukemia, so the T cells may come from the graft donor.

This clonotype was observed many times. The chain carries TRBV4-1 and TRBJ2-7, with TRBD1 as a possible D gene (6 bases). The CDR3 is 15 amino acids. Germline V CDR1 and CDR2: MGHRA, YSYEKL. Between the trimmed V and J ends, which lost 4 bases and 0 bases, there was a span of 13 bases. CDR3 in amino acids: CASSPQGPPSYEQYF. In DNA, the CDR3 is TGCGCCAGCAGCCCACAGGGCCCGCCCTCCTACGAGCAGTACTTC.

This clonotype has only a few counts. This chain joins TRBV5-6 and TRBJ2-1, with TRBD2 matching over 7 bases. Germline assignment: CDR1 SGHDT and CDR2 YYEEEE. V shed 0 bases, J shed 2 bases, and the junction held 11 bases outside the gene matches. CDR3 length: 18 amino acids. The DNA of the CDR3 is TGTGCCAGCAGCTTGGCCCCCCTGGCGGGAGAGCCCTACAATGAGCAGTTCTTC. It encodes CASSLAPLAGEPYNEQFF.

This clonotype has just a few counts. The DNA for the CDR3 is TGTGCCAGCAGCCAACGACAGGGGGCATGGAACACTGAAGCTTTCTTT. This gives the protein CASSQRQGAWNTEAFF. J is TRBJ1-1 and V is TRBV4-2, with 10 bases that match TRBD1. CDR1 LGHNA and CDR2 YNFKEQ come from the germline V gene. J gave up 1 base and V 2 bases, and 4 bases lay outside the gene matches. This CDR3 has 16 residues.

The CDR3 DNA sequence: TGTGCCAGCAGTGTAGACAGGGCCAAAAACATTCAGTACTTC. Translation gives CASSVDRAKNIQYF. J is TRBJ2-4 and V is TRBV2, with D possibly TRBD1 on 6 matching bases. The germline V and J ends were trimmed by 4 bases and 1 base, with 8 bases remaining between them. This CDR3 has 14 amino acids. Germline values: CDR1 SNHLY, CDR2 FYNNEI.

This clonotype was detected only a few times. The V and J genes are TRBV20-1 and TRBJ2-3; D is ambiguous. The CDR3 runs to 16 residues. Germline lookup yields CDR1 DFQATT and CDR2 SNEGSKA (reference sequence). The V end was cut by 6 bases, the J end by 1 base, with 20 bases between. CDR3 protein: CSARGMRDIGTDTQYF. The CDR3 coding sequence is TGCAGTGCCCGTGGAATGCGAGACATAGGCACAGATACGCAGTATTTT.

There are many counts of this clonotype. The V call is TRBV5-1, the J call TRBJ2-1; D perhaps matches TRBD2 (6 bases). CDR1 is SGHRS, CDR2 YFSETQ, per germline. With 4 bases removed from V and 5 bases from J, the gap between germline ends came to 19 bases. CDR3 size: 16 residues. CDR3 region: CASSRVLATLNNEQFF. The CDR3, as DNA: TGCGCCAGCAGCCGCGTCCTAGCGACCCTTAACAATGAGCAGTTCTTC. Full variable domain (rest looked up from reference TRBV5-1 and TRBJ2-1): KAGVTQTPRYLIKTRGQQVTLSCSPISGHRSVSWYQQTPGQGLQFLFEYFSETQRNKGNFPGRFSGRQFSNSRSEMNVSTLELGDSALYLCASSRVLATLNNEQFFGPGTRLTVL.

This clonotype is a singleton in its sample. Here the CDR3 DNA reads TGTGCCAGCTCACCAGGGAACAGGGGTGTGGACAATGAGCAGTTCTTC. As protein: CASSPGNRGVDNEQFF. The rearrangement joins TRBV18 to TRBJ2-1, with 7 bases that match TRBD1. The germline gives CDR1 KGHSH, CDR2 LQKENI. The CDR3 has 16 residues. Losses at the gene ends were 2 bases for V and 5 bases for J; bases not matched to a gene: 9.

This clonotype was seen more than once but under ten times. The gene calls are TRBV28 and TRBJ2-1; D is unresolved. The CDR3 consists of 15 residues. The V gene lost 3 bases and the J gene lost 1 base, with 10 bases spanning the gap. In germline, CDR1 is MDHEN, CDR2 SYDVKM. The CDR3: CASSFETFSYNEQFF. CDR3 coding DNA: TGTGCCAGCAGTTTCGAGACATTTTCCTACAATGAGCAGTTCTTC.

This clonotype has only a few counts. The chain carries TRBV6-5 and TRBJ2-7; D call uncertain. The CDR3 contains 14 residues. Looked up from germline, CDR1 is MNHEY and CDR2 is SVGAGI. V lost 4 bases, J lost 3 bases, and 13 bases lay in between. The CDR3 reads CASSWMTSIYEQYF. CDR3 in DNA: TGTGCCAGCAGTTGGATGACAAGTATCTACGAGCAGTACTTC.

This clonotype was detected a few times. The V and J genes are TRBV5-1 and TRBJ2-3, with 13 bases aligning to TRBD2. Germline V CDR1 and CDR2: SGHRS, YFSETQ. The CDR3 is made up of 16 amino acids. After removal of 2 bases from V and 5 bases from J, the junction contained 5 bases not matched to a gene. Here the CDR3 DNA reads TGCGCCAGCAGCTTCGGACTAGCGGGAGATAAAGATACGCAGTATTTT. As protein: CASSFGLAGDKDTQYF.

The CDR3 region is CASSFLCQGQETQYF. CDR3 nucleotide sequence: TGTGCCAGCAGCTTTTTATGTCAGGGCCAAGAGACCCAGTACTTC. This chain connects TRBV5-6 to TRBJ2-5, with TRBD1 as a possible D gene (5 bases). The germline gives CDR1 SGHDT, CDR2 YYEEEE. The CDR3 consists of 15 residues. V was trimmed by 2 bases and J by 1 base, leaving 12 bases between them.

This clonotype was seen a few times. The chain uses TRBV7-9 and TRBJ2-7; TRBD2 agrees at 7 bases. The CDR3 is 12 amino acids. Per germline, CDR1 SEHNR and CDR2 FQNEAQ (reference sequence). V was pared by 0 bases and J by 7 bases, with 0 bases of the junction left unmatched. In DNA form, the CDR3 reads TGTGCCAGCAGCTTAGCAGCGGGAGAGCAGTACTTC. Protein: CASSLAAGEQYF.

The CDR3 reads CASSSRLLPSGYEQYF. CDR3 sequence (DNA): TGTGCCAGCAGTTCAAGGTTGCTCCCTTCGGGATACGAGCAGTACTTC. The chain is built from TRBV27 and TRBJ2-7; weak D call: TRBD2 (5 bases). The CDR3 is 16 amino acids. V gave up 4 bases and J gave up 4 bases, with 20 bases separating them. Germline loops: CDR1 MNHEY, CDR2 SMNVEV (reference sequence).

This clonotype was seen a few times. The chain links TRBV5-1 to TRBJ1-1, with 9 positions matching TRBD1. The V segment lost 0 bases and the J segment 0 bases; nucleotides outside the gene matches: 6. The germline V gene has CDR1 SGHRS and CDR2 YFSETQ. This CDR3 contains 17 residues. The CDR3 region has the DNA TGCGCCAGCAGCTTGGAACAGGGGGCAGGGTTGAACACTGAAGCTTTCTTT. The encoded protein is CASSLEQGAGLNTEAFF.

This clonotype was counted between two and nine times. The chain couples TRBV20-1 to TRBJ1-5; 12 nucleotides line up with TRBD1. The J segment lost 6 bases and the V segment lost 1 base, leaving 7 bases of the junction unmatched. This CDR3 is 16 amino acids long. The germline gives CDR1 DFQATT, CDR2 SNEGSKA (reference sequence). Written as DNA, the CDR3 is TGCAGTGCTAGAGGAGGAGTGGGACAGGGGGCTCAGCCCCAGCATTTT. Amino acids: CSARGGVGQGAQPQHF.

This rearrangement joins TRBV7-9 to TRBJ2-1; 7 nucleotides line up with TRBD2. Trimming took 7 bases from V and 2 from J; bases not matched to a gene: 8. This CDR3 has 15 amino acids. Germline CDR1 reads SEHNR; CDR2 reads FQNEAQ (reference sequence). The CDR3: CASNSGGIAYNEQFF. CDR3 coding DNA: TGTGCCAGCAACTCCGGGGGGATCGCCTACAATGAGCAGTTCTTC.

As regards this clonotype: One end of the junction varies from germline; a read error may be responsible. V gene TRBV18 combines with J gene TRBJ1-2; D might be TRBD1 (5 bases). The CDR3 runs 15 residues. Per the germline V gene, CDR1 is KGHSH and CDR2 is LQKENI. The CDR3 protein is CASSPGVGTDYGWSF. CDR3 nucleotides: TGTGCCAGCTCACCCGGTGTAGGGACGGATTATGGCTGGTCCTTC.

This clonotype has only a few counts. V is TRBV11-2 and J is TRBJ2-1; TRBD2 matches 7 bases. CDR1 and CDR2 from the germline V gene are SGHAT and FQNNGV. The CDR3 loop spans 15 amino acids. Trimming took 6 bases from V and 6 from J; bases not matched to a gene: 11. The DNA for the CDR3 is TGTGCCAGCAGTTCCCTGGGAGGGAAAGGCAATGAGCAGTTCTTC. Translating it yields CASSSLGGKGNEQFF. Full variable domain (remainder filled in from reference TRBV11-2 and TRBJ2-1): EAGVAQSPRYKIIEKRQSVAFWCNPISGHATLYWYQQILGQGPKLLIQFQNNGVVDDSQLPKDRFSAERLKGVDSTLKIQPAKLEDSAVYLCASSSLGGKGNEQFFGPGTRLTVL.

Here the CDR3 reads CASSAGTGGPEYNQPQHF. In DNA form, the CDR3 reads TGTGCCAGCAGCGCCGGGACAGGGGGACCGGAATACAATCAGCCCCAGCATTTT. The chain carries TRBV9 and TRBJ1-5; 11 nucleotides align to TRBD1. Germline V CDR1 and CDR2: SGDLS, YYNGEE. The CDR3 is 18 residues long. J gave up 3 bases and V 3 bases, and 11 bases lay outside the gene matches.

This clonotype was seen more than once but under ten times. The chain uses TRBV29-1 and TRBJ2-1, with 8 bases lining up with TRBD2. This CDR3 spans 13 amino acids. V shed 8 bases and J 6 bases; nucleotides not matched to a gene: 9. CDR1 is SQVTM and CDR2 is ANQGSEA in the germline V gene. CDR3 DNA: TGCAGCTGCTGGGCGGGAGGATCCAATGAGCAGTTCTTC. This encodes CSCWAGGSNEQFF.

The CDR3 here is CASSPAGAAAQYF. DNA of the CDR3: TGTGCCAGCAGCCCAGCGGGAGCTGCGGCCCAGTACTTC. V gene TRBV7-2 combines with J gene TRBJ2-5; TRBD2 matches at 8 bases. Germline V CDR1 and CDR2: SGHTA, FQGNSA. The length of the CDR3 is 13 residues. Losses at the gene ends were 5 bases for V and 9 bases for J; bases not matched to a gene: 8.